Listed here are 11 T cell receptor beta chains from one sample, sequenced in a study of human T cells and chemical hapten exposure. TCRdb reprocessed the 5' RACE reads via MiXCR and lists one record per CDR3 protein. This table holds more than 75,000 distinct CDR3 sequences, around a sixth found once. It was unfractionated whole blood from which total RNA was extracted. The receptors shown here come from a female donor in good health.

This clonotype was seen a handful of times. The CDR3 DNA reads TGTGCCAGTAGTCCTCGTGGTAGGGATGACCATCAGCCCCAGCATTTT. Translated, it gives CASSPRGRDDHQPQHF. The chain recombines TRBV19 with TRBJ1-5; D gene uncertain. Trimming removed 5 bases from V and 5 bases from J, with 19 bases in between. Germline lookup yields CDR1 LNHDA and CDR2 SQIVND (reference sequence). The CDR3 runs to 16 residues.

A word on this clonotype: Because the CDR3 is missing its conserved closing phenylalanine or tryptophan, this is likely a read error. This chain connects TRBV5-1 to TRBJ1-1; D is possibly TRBD1 (5 bases). This CDR3 is 15 amino acids long. The V gene lost 0 bases and the J gene lost 0 bases, with 9 bases spanning the gap. The germline V gene has CDR1 SGHRS and CDR2 YFSETQ. CDR3 loop: CASSLAGTMNTEAFC. Written as DNA, the CDR3 is TGCGCCAGCAGCTTGGCAGGGACGATGAACACTGAAGCTTTCTGT.

This clonotype was picked up a small number of times. The chain is built from TRBV3-1 and TRBJ1-1; D uncertain. This CDR3 has 15 amino acids. Deletions cut 2 bases from V and 1 base from J, with 11 bases between. CDR1 is LGHDT, CDR2 YNNKEL, per germline (reference sequence). CDR3 loop: CASSQLRWGNTEAFF. In DNA, the CDR3 is TGTGCCAGCAGCCAACTTAGGTGGGGGAACACTGAAGCTTTCTTT. Full variable domain (rest looked up from reference TRBV3-1 and TRBJ1-1): DTAVSQTPKYLVTQMGNDKSIKCEQNLGHDTMYWYKQDSKKFLKIMFSYNNKELIINETVPNRFSPKSPDKAHLNLHINSLELGDSAVYFCASSQLRWGNTEAFFGQGTRLTVV.

The sample holds a few counts of this clonotype. V gene TRBV28 combines with J gene TRBJ1-4; D is possibly TRBD1 (5 bases). Germline CDR1 is MDHEN and CDR2 is SYDVKM. The CDR3 covers 17 residues. V lost 2 bases to trimming and J lost 4 bases, with 17 bases between them. The CDR3 DNA sequence: TGTGCCAGCAGTTTAAGGGACCTCCTTTTTAGTAATGAAAAACTGTTTTTT. This gives the protein CASSLRDLLFSNEKLFF.

This clonotype was counted between two and nine times. This rearrangement joins TRBV13 to TRBJ1-1; 7 nucleotides align to TRBD1. Germline V gene data show CDR1 as PRHDT and CDR2 as FYEKMQ (reference sequence). This CDR3 is 13 amino acids long. Trimming removed 5 bases from V and 4 bases from J; junction bases left unmatched: 4. The CDR3 here is CASSPTGVTEAFF. CDR3 sequence (DNA): TGTGCCAGCAGCCCCACAGGGGTCACTGAAGCTTTCTTT.

The chain carries TRBV9 and TRBJ2-1; the D is unclear. In germline, CDR1 is SGDLS, CDR2 YYNGEE. V lost 3 bases and J 0 bases, leaving 13 bases between the germline ends. The CDR3 is 16 residues long. CDR3 nucleotides: TGTGCCAGCAGCGCAAGGGCCAAGAGCTCCTACAATGAGCAGTTCTTC. Its protein product is CASSARAKSSYNEQFF.

This clonotype came up a few times. V usage is TRBV2 and J usage is TRBJ1-1, with a weak D call TRBD1 (5 bases). V was trimmed by 8 bases and J by 0 bases, leaving 13 bases between them. Germline CDR1 reads SNHLY; CDR2 reads FYNNEI. This CDR3 is 14 amino acids long. The CDR3 sequence: CASGLGQMNTEAFF. The CDR3 nucleotides are TGTGCCAGCGGGTTGGGGCAGATGAACACTGAAGCTTTCTTT.

This chain connects TRBV27 to TRBJ1-6; D unclear. The CDR3 is made up of 15 amino acids. Between the trimmed V and J ends, which lost 5 bases and 2 bases, there was a span of 10 bases. Per the germline V gene, CDR1 is MNHEY and CDR2 is SMNVEV (reference sequence). The CDR3 is CASSPTYPYNSPLHF. The CDR3 DNA reads as TGTGCCAGCAGTCCAACTTATCCCTATAATTCACCCCTCCACTTT.

Only a few counts were recorded for this clonotype. The chain carries TRBV15 and TRBJ1-1; D is ambiguous. This CDR3 contains 13 residues. CDR1 and CDR2 from the germline V gene are LNHNV and YYDKDF (reference sequence). V lost 1 base and J 1 base, leaving 4 bases between the germline ends. The CDR3 loop reads CATSRGWNTEAFF. In nucleotides, the CDR3 is TGTGCCACCAGCAGAGGGTGGAACACTGAAGCTTTCTTT.

This clonotype was counted only a few times. The chain has TRBV13 and TRBJ2-7, with D possibly being TRBD1 or TRBD2 (6 bases each). Germline V CDR1 and CDR2: PRHDT, FYEKMQ (reference sequence). The ends were cut back, 4 bases at V and 4 bases at J, with 17 bases in the middle. The CDR3 length is 15 residues. Written as DNA, the CDR3 is TGTGCCAGCAGCTACCGACTAGGACAGAAGTACGAGCAGTACTTC. It is translated as CASSYRLGQKYEQYF.

This clonotype was detected a few times. The chain couples TRBV6-5 to TRBJ2-5; 8 bases fit TRBD2. With V trimmed by 6 bases and J by 4 bases, 4 bases remained unmatched. The CDR3 has 13 amino acids. CDR1 and CDR2 from the germline V gene are MNHEY and SVGAGI. CDR3 nucleotide sequence: TGTGCCAGCAGGGGACTAGGGGGAGAGACCCAGTACTTC. This sequence encodes CASRGLGGETQYF.